This T cell receptor beta chain was sequenced during a study of T cells in Graves' hyperthyroidism and ophthalmopathy. TCR beta CDR3 region amplification was performed from RNA transcripts. TCR CDR3 regions were first amplified by RT-PCR with HTBI primers. Each CDR3 protein gets one entry after TCRdb re-called the multiplex PCR reads with MiXCR. The repertoire holds 600,000 or so distinct CDR3 sequences, with 13% to 15% as singletons. This clonotype was recorded many times. A Clinical Activity Score of at least 3, a NOSPECS grade of at least 4 and a duration under 3 months were recorded in the ophthalmopathy patients. This TCR was recovered from a woman aged 50 to 60 with Graves' ophthalmopathy. What was sequenced was blood.

Written as DNA, the CDR3 is TGTGCCAGCAGCCGATACACCTTTGGACTAGCGGGAGTAGGTGATACGCAGTATTTT. This translates into CASSRYTFGLAGVGDTQYF. V gene TRBV7-2 combines with J gene TRBJ2-3, with TRBD2 matching 13 bases. The V segment lost 5 bases and the J segment 6 bases; nucleotides outside the gene matches: 17. CDR1 is SGHTA and CDR2 is FQGNSA in the germline V gene. There are 19 residues in the CDR3.